This T cell receptor beta chain comes out of a study of cytomegalovirus exposure and HLA in healthy donors. Findings of the study overall: TCR beta chain V- and J-gene trimming was linked, in a later analysis, to a missense variant in DCLRE1C.

PCR employed 60 Vbeta and 13 Jbeta primers. Assay: immunoSEQ multiplex PCR; the TCRdb copy retains only in-frame clones and omits some. The repertoire holds around 170,000 clones, approximately 80% seen once, with over 1.5% in the top ten. Trimming cost V 1 base and J 12 bases, with 6 bases left between them. Germline V gene sequence: CDR1 SGHAT, CDR2 FQNNGV. This CDR3 spans 11 amino acids. A word on this clone: No antigen is known for it.

Sequencing was performed on PBMCs. The chain is built from TRBV11-2 and TRBJ1-4; D possibly corresponds to TRBD1 (6 bases). The origin of this receptor is a young woman in good health and CMV-seronegative. CDR3: CASSLGGQLFF. CDR3 DNA: TGTGCCAGCAGCTTAGGGGGGCAACTGTTTTTT.